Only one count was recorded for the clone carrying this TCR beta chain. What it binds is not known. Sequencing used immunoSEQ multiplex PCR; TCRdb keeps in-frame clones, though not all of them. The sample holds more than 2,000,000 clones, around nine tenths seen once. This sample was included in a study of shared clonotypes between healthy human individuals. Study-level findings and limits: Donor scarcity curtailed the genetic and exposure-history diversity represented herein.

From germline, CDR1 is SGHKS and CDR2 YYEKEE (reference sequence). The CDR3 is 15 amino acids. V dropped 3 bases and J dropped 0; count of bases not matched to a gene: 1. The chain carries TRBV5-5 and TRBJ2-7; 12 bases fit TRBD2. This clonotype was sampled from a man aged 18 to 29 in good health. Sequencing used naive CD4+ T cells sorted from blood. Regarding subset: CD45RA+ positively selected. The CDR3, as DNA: TGTGCCAGCAGCTGGACTAGCGGGATCTCCTACGAGCAGTACTTC. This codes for CASSWTSGISYEQYF. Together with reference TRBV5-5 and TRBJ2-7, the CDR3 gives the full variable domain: DAGVTQSPTHLIKTRGQQVTLRCSPISGHKSVSWYQQVLGQGPQFIFQYYEKEERGRGNFPDRFSARQFPNYSSELNVNALLLGDSALYLCASSWTSGISYEQYFGPGTRLTVT.